The 9 T cell receptor beta chains presented below share a single source sample, sequenced in a study of T cells in Graves' hyperthyroidism and ophthalmopathy. Amplified TCR beta CDR3 regions derived from RNA transcripts. TCR CDR3 regions were first amplified by RT-PCR with HTBI primers. TCRdb recomputed calls from the multiplex PCR reads with MiXCR, one row per CDR3 protein. The sample yields approximately 560,000 distinct CDR3 sequences, around 46% seen once. Sequenced input: peripheral blood or thyroid tissue (not recorded which). The source of these receptors is a woman aged 18-29 years with Graves' hyperthyroidism.

In its sample, this clonotype was seen a few times. The chain has TRBV5-6 and TRBJ2-5; D not resolved. Between the trimmed V and J ends, which lost 2 bases and 2 bases, there was a span of 7 bases. Germline-derived CDR1 and CDR2 are SGHDT and YYEEEE. This CDR3 has 13 residues. CDR3 sequence: CASSFRLQETQYF. In DNA, the CDR3 is TGTGCCAGCAGCTTCAGGTTACAAGAGACCCAGTACTTC.

J is TRBJ2-5 and V is TRBV24-1, with 10 bases aligning to TRBD1. The V gene's germline CDR1 is KGHDR and CDR2 SFDVKD. The CDR3 is 13 amino acids. V shed 7 bases and J 4 bases; nucleotides not matched to a gene: 2. The CDR3 coding sequence is TGTGCCACCAGGGGGACAGGGGCAGAGACCCAGTACTTC. It is translated as CATRGTGAETQYF.

The chain employs TRBV24-1 and TRBJ2-6; D is undetermined. The germline V and J ends were trimmed by 5 bases and 0 bases, with 4 bases remaining between them. Germline V gene lookup returns CDR1 KGHDR and CDR2 SFDVKD. This CDR3 comprises 14 residues. CDR3 nucleotide sequence: TGTGCCACCAGTGTAACCTCTGGGGCCAACGTCCTGACTTTC. Protein sequence: CATSVTSGANVLTF.

This clonotype has only a few counts. CDR3 coding DNA: TGCGCCAGCAGCGCACAGGGGACACACTACGAGCAGTACTTC. Its translation is CASSAQGTHYEQYF. The rearrangement joins TRBV5-1 to TRBJ2-7, with 7 bases fitting TRBD1. J gave up 3 bases and V 4 bases, and 7 bases lay outside the gene matches. The CDR3 is 14 residues long. Germline assignment: CDR1 SGHRS and CDR2 YFSETQ.

The chain is built from TRBV11-2 and TRBJ2-7; the D gene could be TRBD1 or TRBD2 (5 bases each). The CDR3 loop spans 14 amino acids. The germline gives CDR1 SGHAT, CDR2 FQNNGV. The V end lost 6 bases, the J end lost 5 bases, and 17 bases lay between the germline ends. CDR3 loop: CASSLFRDEHEQYF. CDR3 sequence (DNA): TGTGCCAGCAGTTTATTCAGGGACGAACACGAGCAGTACTTC.

This chain links TRBV7-2 with TRBJ1-1; the match to TRBD1 covers 7 bases. The CDR3 sequence is 15 residues long. CDR1 and CDR2 (germline): SGHTA, FQGNSA. V lost 5 bases and J lost 5; bases outside the gene matches: 11. CDR3 region: CASSPKGAGVTEAFF. The DNA of the CDR3 is TGTGCCAGCAGCCCCAAGGGGGCAGGGGTAACTGAAGCTTTCTTT. Full variable domain (rest looked up from reference TRBV7-2 and TRBJ1-1): GAGVSQSPSNKVTEKGKDVELRCDPISGHTALYWYRQSLGQGLEFLIYFQGNSAPDKSGLPSDRFSAERTGGSVSTLTIQRTQQEDSAVYLCASSPKGAGVTEAFFGQGTRLTVV.

The chain recombines TRBV20-1 with TRBJ2-5, with D maybe TRBD2 (5 bases). The CDR3 consists of 13 residues. The V gene's germline CDR1 is DFQATT and CDR2 SNEGSKA (reference sequence). The V gene lost 6 bases and the J gene lost 4 bases, with 15 bases spanning the gap. The chain's CDR3 is CSARIEGIETQYF. The CDR3, as DNA: TGCAGTGCCAGGATCGAGGGAATAGAGACCCAGTACTTC.

The genes are TRBV2 and TRBJ1-2; a weak D match, TRBD1 (5 bases). Trimming removed 0 bases from V and 5 bases from J, with 16 bases in between. This CDR3 is built from 16 residues. The V gene's germline CDR1 is SNHLY and CDR2 FYNNEI. The CDR3 DNA sequence: TGTGCCAGCAGTGAAGCGCTTTTCGGGACGGCTTATGGCTACACCTTC. As protein: CASSEALFGTAYGYTF.

V and J are TRBV12-3 or TRBV12-4 and TRBJ2-5; D perhaps matches TRBD2 (5 bases). The CDR3 is made up of 13 amino acids. Trimming pared 2 bases from V and 4 bases from J, leaving 8 bases between. CDR3: CASSLSGIETQYF. The CDR3 nucleotides are TGTGCCAGCAGTTTATCGGGGATAGAGACCCAGTACTTC.